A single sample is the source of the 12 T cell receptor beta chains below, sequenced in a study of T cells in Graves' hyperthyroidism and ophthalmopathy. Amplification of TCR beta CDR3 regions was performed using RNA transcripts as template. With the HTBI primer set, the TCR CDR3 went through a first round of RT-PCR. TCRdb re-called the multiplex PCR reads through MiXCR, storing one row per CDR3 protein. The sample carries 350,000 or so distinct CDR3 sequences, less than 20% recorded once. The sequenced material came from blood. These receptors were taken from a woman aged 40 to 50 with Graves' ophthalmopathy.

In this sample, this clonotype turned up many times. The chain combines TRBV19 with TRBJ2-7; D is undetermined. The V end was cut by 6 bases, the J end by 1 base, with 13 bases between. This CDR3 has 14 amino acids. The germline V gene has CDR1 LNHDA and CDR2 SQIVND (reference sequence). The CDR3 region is CASRGGPDSYEQYF. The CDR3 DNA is TGTGCCAGTAGGGGCGGACCCGATTCCTACGAGCAGTACTTC.

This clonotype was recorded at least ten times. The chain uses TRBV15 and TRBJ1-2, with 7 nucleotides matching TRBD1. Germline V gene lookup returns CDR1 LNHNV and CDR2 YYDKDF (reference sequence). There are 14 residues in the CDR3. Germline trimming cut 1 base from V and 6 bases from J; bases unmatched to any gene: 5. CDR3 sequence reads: CATSRVGRGNGYTF. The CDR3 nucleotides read TGTGCCACCAGCAGAGTGGGCAGGGGGAATGGCTACACCTTC.

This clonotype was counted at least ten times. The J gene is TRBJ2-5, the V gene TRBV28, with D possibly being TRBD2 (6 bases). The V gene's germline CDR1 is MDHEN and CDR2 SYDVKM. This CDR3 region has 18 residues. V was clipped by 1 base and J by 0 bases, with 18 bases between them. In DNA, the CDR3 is TGTGCCAGCAGTTTATCCCGCGCAGCGGGTTGGTACCAAGAGACCCAGTACTTC. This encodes CASSLSRAAGWYQETQYF.

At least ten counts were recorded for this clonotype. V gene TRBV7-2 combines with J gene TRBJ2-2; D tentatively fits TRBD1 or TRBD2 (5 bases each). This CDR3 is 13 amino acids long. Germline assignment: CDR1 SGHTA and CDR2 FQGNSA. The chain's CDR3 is CAWGGDHTGELFF. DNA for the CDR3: TGTGCTTGGGGTGGGGACCACACCGGGGAGCTGTTTTTT.

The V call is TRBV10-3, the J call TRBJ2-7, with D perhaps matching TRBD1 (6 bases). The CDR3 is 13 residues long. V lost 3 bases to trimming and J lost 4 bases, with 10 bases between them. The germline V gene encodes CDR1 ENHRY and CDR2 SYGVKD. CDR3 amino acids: CAISEPTGYEQYF. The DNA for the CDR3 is TGTGCCATCAGTGAACCAACAGGGTACGAGCAGTACTTC.

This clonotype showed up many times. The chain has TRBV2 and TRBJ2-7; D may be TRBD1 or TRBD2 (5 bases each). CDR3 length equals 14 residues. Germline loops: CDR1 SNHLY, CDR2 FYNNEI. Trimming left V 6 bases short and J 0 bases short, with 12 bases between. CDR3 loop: CASSLRDHSYEQYF. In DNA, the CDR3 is TGTGCCAGCAGCCTCCGGGACCACTCCTACGAGCAGTACTTC.

The CDR3 DNA is TGCGCCACCATGACGGAGGGGCAGAACACCGGGGAGCTGTTTTTT. Translating gives CATMTEGQNTGELFF. This sequence joins TRBV5-1 and TRBJ2-2, with a weak D call TRBD2 (6 bases). The CDR3 is made up of 15 amino acids. Looked up from germline, CDR1 is SGHRS and CDR2 is YFSETQ. V lost 9 bases and J 1 base, leaving 16 bases between the germline ends. Complete variable domain (other parts from reference TRBV5-1 and TRBJ2-2): KAGVTQTPRYLIKTRGQQVTLSCSPISGHRSVSWYQQTPGQGLQFLFEYFSETQRNKGNFPGRFSGRQFSNSRSEMNVSTLELGDSALYLCATMTEGQNTGELFFGEGSRLTVL.

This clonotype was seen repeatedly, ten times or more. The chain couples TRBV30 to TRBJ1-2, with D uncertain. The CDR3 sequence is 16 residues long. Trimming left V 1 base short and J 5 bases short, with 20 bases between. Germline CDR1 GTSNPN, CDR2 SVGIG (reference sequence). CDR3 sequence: CAWSGQFLGNSYGYTF. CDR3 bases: TGTGCCTGGAGTGGACAATTTTTGGGTAATTCTTATGGCTACACCTTC.

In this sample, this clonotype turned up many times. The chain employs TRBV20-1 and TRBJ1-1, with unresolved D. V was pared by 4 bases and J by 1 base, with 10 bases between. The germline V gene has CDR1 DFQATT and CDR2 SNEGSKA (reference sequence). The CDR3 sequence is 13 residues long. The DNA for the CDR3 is TGCAGTGCTAAATTTTCAGGGAACACTGAAGCTTTCTTT. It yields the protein CSAKFSGNTEAFF.

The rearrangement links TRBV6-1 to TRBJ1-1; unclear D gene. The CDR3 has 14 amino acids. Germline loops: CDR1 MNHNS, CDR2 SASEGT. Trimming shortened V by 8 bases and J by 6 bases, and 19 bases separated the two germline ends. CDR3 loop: CASRPYRNDAEAFF. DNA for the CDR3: TGTGCCAGCCGCCCCTACAGAAACGATGCTGAAGCTTTCTTT.

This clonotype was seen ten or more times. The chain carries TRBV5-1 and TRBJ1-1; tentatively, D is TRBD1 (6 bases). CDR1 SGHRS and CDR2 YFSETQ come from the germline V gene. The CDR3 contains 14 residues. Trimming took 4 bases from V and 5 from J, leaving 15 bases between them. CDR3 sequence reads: CASSEHRVGTEAFF. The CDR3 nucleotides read TGCGCCAGCAGCGAGCACAGGGTAGGGACTGAAGCTTTCTTT.

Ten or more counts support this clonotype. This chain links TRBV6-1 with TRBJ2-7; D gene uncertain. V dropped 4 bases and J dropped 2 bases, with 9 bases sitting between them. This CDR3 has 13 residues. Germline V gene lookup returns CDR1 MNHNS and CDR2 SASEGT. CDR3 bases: TGTGCCAGCAGTGTGGGAAAGACCTACGAGCAGTACTTC. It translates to CASSVGKTYEQYF.